Following are 12 T cell receptor beta chains from one sample sequenced in a study of graft-versus-host responses after intestinal transplantation. Clones were sequenced by immunoSEQ multiplex PCR, and TCRdb holds only the in-frame ones, with some missing. The profile shows some 92,000 clones, around 90% of them singletons. These TCRs are of unknown antigen specificity. Material: unstimulated CD4+ T cells sorted from spleen or lymph node cells, obtained before intestinal transplant. The origin of the receptors is a human donor who received an intestinal transplant.

V is TRBV6-6 and J is TRBJ1-1; D not resolved. Deletions cut 7 bases from V and 6 bases from J, with 15 bases between. Germline CDR1 is MNHNY and CDR2 is SVGAGI (reference sequence). The length of the CDR3 is 13 residues. CDR3 sequence reads: CASTITWGAEAFF. Written as DNA, the CDR3 is TGTGCCAGCACCATAACTTGGGGAGCTGAAGCTTTCTTT.

The V and J genes are TRBV10-3 and TRBJ2-7; D possibly corresponds to TRBD1 (5 bases). Per germline, CDR1 ENHRY and CDR2 SYGVKD. V was cut by 3 bases and J by 2 bases, with 14 bases left in between. This CDR3 has 15 amino acids. The CDR3 DNA sequence: TGTGCCATCAGTGACCCCAGGGCGAATCCCTACGAGCAGTACTTC. Protein sequence: CAISDPRANPYEQYF.

The chain uses TRBV6-5 and TRBJ2-7; the match to TRBD1 covers 7 bases. The V segment lost 6 bases and the J segment 3 bases; nucleotides outside the gene matches: 11. This CDR3 has 15 residues. Germline lookup yields CDR1 MNHEY and CDR2 SVGAGI. CDR3 loop: CASSPNRGVSYEQYF. In nucleotides, the CDR3 is TGTGCCAGCAGCCCCAACAGGGGAGTAAGCTACGAGCAGTACTTC.

The chain carries TRBV30 and TRBJ1-6; 8 bases fit TRBD1. Germline assignment: CDR1 GTSNPN and CDR2 SVGIG (reference sequence). The CDR3 extends over 15 amino acids. V dropped 2 bases and J dropped 6; count of bases not matched to a gene: 6. CDR3 sequence: CAWSPRQGFNSPLHF. DNA for the CDR3: TGTGCCTGGAGTCCGCGACAGGGGTTTAATTCACCCCTCCACTTT. Drawing the rest from reference TRBV30 and TRBJ1-6, the complete variable domain is SQTIHQWPATLVQPVGSPLSLECTVEGTSNPNLYWYRQAAGRGLQLLFYSVGIGQISSEVPQNLSASRPQDRQFILSSKKLLLSDSGFYLCAWSPRQGFNSPLHFGNGTRLTVT.

This rearrangement joins TRBV6-4 to TRBJ2-3, with TRBD2 identical over 9 bases. Trimming removed 0 bases from V and 6 bases from J; junction bases left unmatched: 10. The CDR3 runs to 17 residues. The germline V gene encodes CDR1 MRHNA and CDR2 SNTAGT. This CDR3 is CASSDSLWGGRVDTQYF. The CDR3 DNA sequence: TGTGCCAGCAGTGACTCTTTATGGGGCGGGAGGGTTGATACGCAGTATTTT.

The gene calls are TRBV28 and TRBJ1-5; TRBD1 aligns across 7 bases. The CDR3 loop spans 18 amino acids. Unmatched junction bases numbered 11, after V lost 1 base and J lost 2 bases. The germline V gene encodes CDR1 MDHEN and CDR2 SYDVKM. CDR3 DNA: TGTGCCAGCAGTTTATCAGACAGGGCCCTATGGGGCAATCAGCCCCAGCATTTT. As protein: CASSLSDRALWGNQPQHF.

This sequence joins TRBV27 and TRBJ1-2; D gene unclear. With 6 bases removed from V and 0 bases from J, the gap between germline ends came to 8 bases. Germline lookup yields CDR1 MNHEY and CDR2 SMNVEV (reference sequence). The CDR3 has 13 amino acids. CDR3 sequence: CASSDSANYGYTF. The DNA of the CDR3 is TGTGCCAGCAGCGACTCAGCTAACTATGGCTACACCTTC.

This clone showed up just once. The chain couples TRBV7-3 to TRBJ1-2; D is ambiguous. Trimming removed 8 bases at V and 1 base at J, with 11 bases between. Germline V lookup: CDR1 SGHTA, CDR2 FQGTGA. CDR3 size: 13 residues. This CDR3 reads CASAPGHNYGYTF. The CDR3, as DNA: TGTGCCAGCGCCCCCGGGCATAACTATGGCTACACCTTC.

The V and J genes are TRBV7-9 and TRBJ2-5; D is perhaps TRBD2 (6 bases). The CDR3 consists of 16 residues. Per the germline V gene, CDR1 is SEHNR and CDR2 is FQNEAQ (reference sequence). V lost 4 bases and J 2 bases, leaving 17 bases between the germline ends. CDR3 in amino acids: CASSSPWDFFQETQYF. The CDR3 nucleotides read TGTGCCAGCAGCTCCCCTTGGGACTTTTTTCAAGAGACCCAGTACTTC.

The chain has TRBV5-1 and TRBJ2-5; D is unresolved. Matching the DNA end better, TRBJ2-7 makes the J call doubtful. Germline CDR1 and CDR2: SGHRS and YFSETQ. This CDR3 contains 16 residues. The CDR3 bases are TGCGCCAGCAGCTTAGCTCGAGATCAAGGGTCCTACGAGCAGTACTTC. Encoded protein: CASSLARDQGSYEQYF.

The chain combines TRBV6-4 with TRBJ2-7, with 11 positions matching TRBD1. Germline V gene lookup returns CDR1 MRHNA and CDR2 SNTAGT. Trimming took 7 bases from V and 12 from J; bases not matched to a gene: 20. The CDR3 runs to 16 residues. CDR3 loop: CASIRWGADRGRQGYF. CDR3 nucleotides: TGTGCCAGCATCCGGTGGGGTGCGGACAGGGGGCGGCAAGGGTACTTC.

The rearrangement links TRBV5-1 to TRBJ1-3, with D possibly matching TRBD1 (6 bases). Germline CDR1 reads SGHRS; CDR2 reads YFSETQ. V gave up 1 base and J gave up 1 base, with 9 bases separating them. The CDR3 spans 15 residues. The DNA for the CDR3 is TGCGCCAGCAGCTTGCCGGGGGCTTCTGGAAACACCATATATTTT. Its protein product is CASSLPGASGNTIYF.